A selection of T cell receptor beta chains follows, all from one sample in a study of shared clonotypes between healthy human individuals. Measured with immunoSEQ multiplex PCR; TCRdb has only the in-frame clones, and not every one. The sample includes roughly 1,500,000 clones, 95% to 99% of them seen just once. Sequencing used naive CD4+ T cells sorted from blood. Every receptor here comes from a man in his thirties or forties in good health. The CDR3 runs from the conserved cysteine through the conserved F or W. D genes are given only for firm matches. The size of a clone is reported for some rows only, either as once, few or many, or as a class for expanded clones.

TRBD2 once TRBJ2-7 TRBV9 CASSAGGLAGVYEQYF TGTGCCAGCAGCGCTGGAGGGCTAGCGGGAGTCTACGAGCAGTACTTC
NA NA TRBJ2-6 TRBV11-2 CASSSTGILLSGANVLTF TGTGCCAGCAGCTCTACGGGGATACTACTATCTGGGGCCAACGTCCTGACTTTC
NA NA TRBJ2-7 TRBV4-1 CASSPEQGWLEYEQYF TGCGCCAGCAGCCCAGAACAGGGATGGTTGGAGTACGAGCAGTACTTC
NA NA TRBJ1-3 TRBV9 CASSVASDSGNTIYF TGTGCCAGCAGCGTAGCTTCCGATTCTGGAAACACCATATATTTT
TRBD1 NA TRBJ2-2 TRBV4-1 CASSRDSGQHTGELFF TGCGCCAGCAGCCGAGATTCGGGACAGCACACCGGGGAGCTGTTTTTT
NA few TRBJ1-5 TRBV7-8 CASSLRVEAGDQPQHF TGTGCCAGCAGCTTAAGGGTAGAGGCAGGGGATCAGCCCCAGCATTTT
TRBD2 NA TRBJ2-1 TRBV5-1 CASSLTGLAYNEQFF TGCGCCAGCAGCTTGACGGGACTAGCTTACAATGAGCAGTTCTTC
NA NA TRBJ2-5 TRBV28 CASSSDQGQETQYF TGTGCCAGCAGTTCAGACCAGGGGCAAGAGACCCAGTACTTC
NA NA TRBJ2-1 TRBV7-2 CASSLMVLAHEQFF TGTGCCAGCAGCTTAATGGTGCTAGCCCATGAGCAGTTCTTC
NA NA TRBJ2-1 TRBV28 CATNSRGRGQFF TGTGCCACCAACTCGCGGGGCCGGGGACAGTTCTTC
TRBD1 NA TRBJ1-4 TRBV7-9 CASSRDRGNEKLFF TGTGCCAGCAGCCGAGACAGGGGTAATGAAAAACTGTTTTTT
NA once TRBJ1-1 TRBV7-2 CASSLVFVTEAFF TGTGCCAGCAGCTTAGTATTTGTCACTGAAGCTTTCTTT
NA NA TRBJ2-3 TRBV7-2 CASRYLERMTDTQYF TGTGCCAGCAGGTACTTGGAGAGGATGACAGATACGCAGTATTTT
NA once TRBJ2-1 TRBV5-4 CASSGRTDYNEQFF TGTGCCAGCAGCGGCAGGACAGACTACAATGAGCAGTTCTTC
NA NA TRBJ2-6 TRBV11-2 CASSPGPWLPSGANVLTF TGTGCCAGCAGCCCGGGACCCTGGCTCCCGTCTGGGGCCAACGTCCTGACTTTC
TRBD2 NA TRBJ2-7 TRBV19 CASRGASGTYEQYF TGTGCCAGTAGGGGGGCTAGCGGGACCTACGAGCAGTACTTC
TRBD1 NA TRBJ2-4 TRBV7-9 CASSETRTGYTKNIQYF TGTGCCAGCAGCGAAACGAGGACAGGGTATACCAAAAACATTCAGTACTTC
NA NA TRBJ2-7 TRBV10-1 CASSDSLTEQYF TGCGCCAGCAGTGATTCCCTCACCGAGCAGTACTTC
TRBD2 NA TRBJ2-7 TRBV7-8 CASSPWTSGSSYEQYF TGTGCCAGCAGCCCCTGGACTAGCGGGAGCTCCTACGAGCAGTACTTC
NA NA TRBJ2-5 TRBV5-1 CASSTGTSKETQYF TGCGCCAGCAGCACGGGGACATCCAAAGAGACCCAGTACTTC
TRBD1 NA TRBJ2-5 TRBV9 CASSVVQGGETQYF TGTGCCAGCAGCGTAGTACAGGGGGGAGAGACCCAGTACTTC
NA NA TRBJ1-2 TRBV18 CASSPPDGFNYGYTF TGTGCCAGCTCACCGCCTGACGGATTTAACTATGGCTACACCTTC
NA NA TRBJ1-1 TRBV30 CAWSNLVNTEAFF TGTGCCTGGAGTAACCTGGTGAACACTGAAGCTTTCTTT
NA NA TRBJ2-7 TRBV7-9 CASSSYDEQYF TGTGCCAGCAGCTCGTACGACGAGCAGTACTTC
TRBD1 once TRBJ2-7 TRBV6-5 CASSYSPTGTYEQYF TGTGCCAGCAGTTACTCGCCGACAGGGACGTACGAGCAGTACTTC
TRBD1 NA TRBJ2-7 TRBV29-1 CSVVRITTGLRNYEQYF TGCAGCGTTGTCCGAATCACGACAGGGCTTAGGAACTACGAGCAGTACTTC